This T cell receptor (beta chain) was recovered during a study of graft-versus-host responses after intestinal transplantation. Study context: Multivisceral, liver-intestinal, or isolated intestinal grafts were transplanted into recipients. Once they had received anti-thymocyte globulin induction, all recipients took tacrolimus and steroids for approximately three years.

Losses at the gene ends were 4 bases for V and 1 base for J; bases not matched to a gene: 5. In germline, CDR1 is LGHNA, CDR2 YNFKEQ. This CDR3 region has 17 residues. Study conclusions and caveats: The authors found GvH clones in recipient marrow, some appearing first in ileum or blood.

In regard to this clone: Its antigen is not identified.

Produced via immunoSEQ multiplex PCR; TCRdb's table is partial and in-frame only. The repertoire consists of more than 95,000 clones, with about 90% occurring once and the leading ten covering approximately 0.88%. The clonotype was recovered from a human donor who received an intestinal transplant. This chain links TRBV4-2 with TRBJ2-1; 12 bases are a match to TRBD2. Sequences were derived from unstimulated CD4+ T cells sorted from spleen or lymph node cells, sampled before intestinal transplant. CDR3 coding DNA: TGTGCCAGCAGCCTCCGACTAGCGGGAGTATCCTACAATGAGCAGTTCTTC. This gives the protein CASSLRLAGVSYNEQFF.